These 25 T cell receptor beta chains were all obtained from the same sample, sequenced in a study of cytomegalovirus exposure and HLA in healthy donors. PCR amplification relied on 60 Vbeta primers (plus 13 Jbeta primers). Repertoires were generated with immunoSEQ multiplex PCR, while TCRdb's copy carries only in-frame clones and drops some. This repertoire includes 150,000 or so clones. The specimen was PBMCs. Source of these receptors: a woman in her 50s in good health and CMV-seronegative.

V usage is TRBV7-2 and J usage is TRBJ2-5; D is perhaps TRBD1 (5 bases). Germline CDR1 reads SGHTA; CDR2 reads FQGNSA. Trimming took off 5 bases at V and 2 bases at J, with 12 bases between the two ends. The CDR3 sequence is 14 residues long. CDR3 sequence: CASSKGNRQETQYF. CDR3 coding DNA: TGTGCCAGCAGCAAGGGGAACAGACAAGAGACCCAGTACTTC. The full variable domain, completed using reference TRBV7-2 and TRBJ2-5, is GAGVSQSPSNKVTEKGKDVELRCDPISGHTALYWYRQSLGQGLEFLIYFQGNSAPDKSGLPSDRFSAERTGGSVSTLTIQRTQQEDSAVYLCASSKGNRQETQYFGPGTRLLVL.

The V gene is TRBV6-1, the J gene TRBJ1-3; D is undetermined. Trimming pared 4 bases from V and 4 bases from J, leaving 11 bases between. This CDR3 comprises 14 residues. Germline V gives CDR1 MNHNS, CDR2 SASEGT. The CDR3 DNA reads as TGTGCCAGCAGTGTACAGTCCCTGGGAAACACCATATATTTT. Protein: CASSVQSLGNTIYF.

The chain couples TRBV5-6 to TRBJ2-4; 7 bases are shared with TRBD2. This CDR3 has 15 amino acids. The trim removed 0 bases at V and 1 base at J, leaving 1 base unmatched. Germline CDR1 SGHDT, CDR2 YYEEEE. In DNA form, the CDR3 reads TGTGCCAGCAGCTTGGCCGGGGGGGCCAAAAACATTCAGTACTTC. Its translation is CASSLAGGAKNIQYF.

The V gene is TRBV9, the J gene TRBJ2-3; D gene uncertain. The CDR3 is made up of 13 amino acids. The V gene lost 0 bases and the J gene lost 2 bases, with 4 bases spanning the gap. Germline lookup yields CDR1 SGDLS and CDR2 YYNGEE. The DNA for the CDR3 is TGTGCCAGCAGCGTAGTTTACACAGATACGCAGTATTTT. It codes for CASSVVYTDTQYF.

The chain couples TRBV7-2 to TRBJ2-7; a weak D match, TRBD2 (5 bases). The CDR3 consists of 15 residues. Germline loops: CDR1 SGHTA, CDR2 FQGNSA. Trimming stripped 5 bases from V and 0 bases from J, with 14 bases between. The CDR3 region is CASSAGLSYSYEQYF. For the CDR3, the DNA is TGTGCCAGCAGCGCCGGACTCAGTTACTCCTACGAGCAGTACTTC.

The chain recombines TRBV7-9 with TRBJ2-7; D ambiguous. V was pared by 8 bases and J by 2 bases, with 13 bases between. The germline CDR1 and CDR2 sequences are SEHNR and FQNEAQ (reference sequence). The CDR3 is made up of 13 amino acids. The CDR3 sequence: CASQNNPTYEQYF. Written as DNA, the CDR3 is TGTGCCAGCCAAAATAACCCTACCTACGAGCAGTACTTC.

The chain uses TRBV6-6 and TRBJ1-6; D is unresolved. The CDR3 contains 13 residues. V was pared by 5 bases and J by 10 bases, with 12 bases between. CDR1 is MNHNY, CDR2 SVGAGI, per germline (reference sequence). The CDR3 sequence: CASSVPGESPLHF. CDR3 in DNA: TGTGCCAGCAGTGTCCCGGGTGAGTCACCCCTCCACTTT.

The CDR3 coding sequence is TGTGCCACCAGCAGCGCCGACAGGGGGGTTGAAGAGACCCAGTACTTC. It encodes CATSSADRGVEETQYF. The V call is TRBV15, the J call TRBJ2-5; 9 bases map to TRBD1. This CDR3 spans 16 amino acids. J gave up 3 bases and V 3 bases, and 8 bases lay outside the gene matches. Germline V gene lookup returns CDR1 LNHNV and CDR2 YYDKDF (reference sequence).

The DNA of the CDR3 is TGTGCCAGCAGCTTGGAGGGGGGGCTAGCGGGAGGAGGAGACGAGCAGTTCTTC. Translation: CASSLEGGLAGGGDEQFF. The rearrangement joins TRBV5-6 to TRBJ2-1; 11 positions agree with TRBD2. V lost 0 bases to trimming and J lost 10 bases; unmatched junction nucleotides: 15. The CDR3 runs 18 residues. Per germline, CDR1 SGHDT and CDR2 YYEEEE.

The chain combines TRBV9 with TRBJ2-6; 9 nucleotides match TRBD1. Germline V gives CDR1 SGDLS, CDR2 YYNGEE. The CDR3 consists of 20 residues. V was clipped by 1 base and J by 0 bases; unmatched bases: 11. CDR3 in amino acids: CASSVCGQGIWHSGANVLTF. DNA of the CDR3: TGTGCCAGCAGCGTATGTGGACAGGGGATTTGGCACTCTGGGGCCAACGTCCTGACTTTC.

V usage is TRBV25-1 and J usage is TRBJ1-2; D remains unclear. Trimming removed 5 bases at V and 0 bases at J, with 7 bases between. Per the germline V gene, CDR1 is MGHDK and CDR2 is SYGVNS. The CDR3 has 13 residues. The CDR3 reads CASSRGTNYGYTF. The DNA of the CDR3 is TGTGCCAGCAGTAGAGGTACTAACTATGGCTACACCTTC.

The V gene is TRBV9, the J gene TRBJ2-3, with 16 bases fitting TRBD2. The germline CDR1 and CDR2 sequences are SGDLS and YYNGEE. CDR3 length: 19 amino acids. J gave up 2 bases and V 0 bases, and 6 bases lay outside the gene matches. DNA of the CDR3: TGTGCCAGCAGCGTAGAAGGGACTAGCGGGGGGGCCGTCACAGATACGCAGTATTTT. It translates to CASSVEGTSGGAVTDTQYF. Drawing the rest from reference TRBV9 and TRBJ2-3, the complete variable domain is DSGVTQTPKHLITATGQRVTLRCSPRSGDLSVYWYQQSLDQGLQFLIQYYNGEERAKGNILERFSAQQFPDLHSELNLSSLELGDSALYFCASSVEGTSGGAVTDTQYFGPGTRLTVL.

The chain combines TRBV6-1 with TRBJ1-5, with a possible D match to TRBD1 (5 bases). Per the germline V gene, CDR1 is MNHNS and CDR2 is SASEGT. Trimming took off 1 base at V and 4 bases at J, with 11 bases between the two ends. The CDR3 contains 15 residues. This CDR3 is CASSEDMGGNQPQHF. For the CDR3, the DNA is TGTGCCAGCAGTGAAGACATGGGGGGTAATCAGCCCCAGCATTTT.

V and J are TRBV5-1 and TRBJ2-5; 7 nucleotides align to TRBD2. Germline-derived CDR1 and CDR2 are SGHRS and YFSETQ. The CDR3 loop spans 14 amino acids. Trimming at V came to 0 bases and at J to 3 bases, leaving 2 bases not matched to a gene. CDR3 residues: CASSLDLAEETQYF. For the CDR3, the DNA is TGCGCCAGCAGCTTGGACCTAGCGGAAGAGACCCAGTACTTC.

The V call is TRBV6-5, the J call TRBJ1-1; D unclear. This CDR3 is built from 13 residues. Per germline, CDR1 MNHEY and CDR2 SVGAGI. V was pared by 2 bases and J by 4 bases, with 8 bases between. The CDR3 sequence: CASSYRGITEAFF. Here the CDR3 DNA reads TGTGCCAGCAGTTACCGGGGTATCACTGAAGCTTTCTTT.

The chain combines TRBV29-1 with TRBJ2-1, with D possibly being TRBD2 (6 bases). Trimming took 5 bases from V and 8 from J, leaving 13 bases between them. The V gene's germline CDR1 is SQVTM and CDR2 ANQGSEA. There are 12 residues in the CDR3. This chain's CDR3 is CSVIAVPDEQFF. CDR3 DNA sequence: TGCAGCGTTATAGCGGTGCCCGATGAGCAGTTCTTC.

This CDR3 is CASSLLHSLEETQYF. The CDR3 nucleotides are TGTGCCAGCAGCTTGCTGCACTCGTTGGAAGAGACCCAGTACTTC. This rearrangement joins TRBV5-6 to TRBJ2-5; D is uncertain. The V end lost 1 base, the J end lost 3 bases, and 13 bases lay between the germline ends. The CDR3 runs to 15 residues. The V gene's germline CDR1 is SGHDT and CDR2 YYEEEE.

V and J are TRBV27 and TRBJ2-2; TRBD1 aligns across 8 bases. The CDR3 is 15 residues long. CDR1 is MNHEY and CDR2 is SMNVEV in the germline V gene (reference sequence). V was pared by 6 bases and J by 5 bases, with 8 bases of the junction left unmatched. CDR3 loop: CASSRGTGGTGELFF. CDR3 in DNA: TGTGCCAGCAGCCGCGGGACAGGCGGTACCGGGGAGCTGTTTTTT.

V gene TRBV30 combines with J gene TRBJ1-4; no firm D call. This CDR3 region has 11 residues. V gave up 2 bases and J gave up 7 bases, with 5 bases separating them. Germline V gene lookup returns CDR1 GTSNPN and CDR2 SVGIG (reference sequence). CDR3 amino acids: CAWSRLEKLFF. The CDR3 coding sequence is TGTGCCTGGAGTCGTCTTGAAAAACTGTTTTTT.

The chain employs TRBV6-5 and TRBJ2-3; D unresolved. The CDR3 spans 14 residues. V dropped 0 bases and J dropped 0 bases, with 4 bases sitting between them. Germline lookup yields CDR1 MNHEY and CDR2 SVGAGI. Written as DNA, the CDR3 is TGTGCCAGCAGTTACTCCTCTAGCACAGATACGCAGTATTTT. Amino acid sequence: CASSYSSSTDTQYF.

The V and J genes are TRBV2 and TRBJ1-2; D is ambiguous. CDR3 length: 11 amino acids. Germline CDR1 SNHLY, CDR2 FYNNEI. Between the trimmed V and J ends, which lost 6 bases and 3 bases, there was a span of 5 bases. CDR3 in amino acids: CASSADYGYTF. CDR3 in DNA: TGTGCCAGCAGCGCGGACTATGGCTACACCTTC.

The chain recombines TRBV4-3 with TRBJ2-4, with 11 positions matching TRBD2. CDR3 size: 19 residues. V lost 0 bases, J lost 3 bases, and 10 bases stayed unmatched. Germline values: CDR1 LGHNA, CDR2 YSLEER. CDR3 DNA: TGCGCCAGCAGCCAAGATAGGCTAGCGGGGGGCCTAGGCAAAAACATTCAGTACTTC. The encoded protein is CASSQDRLAGGLGKNIQYF.

The rearrangement uses TRBV28 and TRBJ1-1; tentative D call: TRBD1 (5 bases). Germline CDR1 reads MDHEN; CDR2 reads SYDVKM. The CDR3 is 15 amino acids. V was shortened by 6 bases and J by 4 bases, with 18 bases between the two germline ends. DNA of the CDR3: TGTGCCAGCAGCCCCGAGCGGGGGGTTGGCACTGAAGCTTTCTTT. Amino acid sequence: CASSPERGVGTEAFF.

The chain combines TRBV6-6 with TRBJ1-1; D is perhaps TRBD1 (5 bases). CDR3 length: 14 residues. V dropped 8 bases and J dropped 7 bases, with 20 bases sitting between them. Germline CDR1 and CDR2: MNHNY and SVGAGI (reference sequence). As DNA, the CDR3 is TGTGCCAGCGGGACCGCCCGTGGAGGGGATGAAGCTTTCTTT. This sequence encodes CASGTARGGDEAFF.

The chain uses TRBV10-3 and TRBJ2-3; 10 nucleotides align to TRBD2. The CDR3 spans 17 residues. Germline V gene lookup returns CDR1 ENHRY and CDR2 SYGVKD. V was pared by 6 bases and J by 2 bases, with 11 bases of the junction left unmatched. CDR3 DNA sequence: TGTGCCATCAGCCCTGTAGCGGGAGGAGCCTCCACAGATACGCAGTATTTT. Its protein product is CAISPVAGGASTDTQYF.